This entry is about one TCR beta chain. In the same sample, other DNA sequences code for this CDR3. Each patient relapsed following autologous stem cell transplantation, and prior brentuximab vedotin exposure differed. This specimen comes from a study of PD-1 blockade in classical Hodgkin lymphoma. Study in general: The nivolumab dose that patients received was 3 mg/kg, given intravenously every 2 weeks.

The repertoire was sequenced with immunoSEQ multiplex PCR; TCRdb's copy has only in-frame clones and lacks some. Of roughly 140,000 clones listed, nearly 80% are singletons. The CDR3 is 13 residues long. V was cut by 5 bases and J by 4 bases, with 12 bases left in between. CDR1 is SGHTA and CDR2 is FQGTGA in the germline V gene. The rearrangement uses TRBV7-3 and TRBJ2-7; D is unclear. Sequenced material: peripheral blood mononuclear cells (PBMCs), taken before the second cycle of nivolumab. This receptor was taken from a human donor with classical Hodgkin lymphoma. The CDR3 here is CASSPRPPYEQYF. CDR3 in DNA: TGTGCCAGCAGCCCTCGACCACCTTACGAGCAGTACTTC.